A single T cell receptor beta chain is shown here with its context. The CDR3 consists of 15 residues. The germline V gene has CDR1 SGHAT and CDR2 FQNNGV. V dropped 5 bases and J dropped 8; count of bases not matched to a gene: 9. The entry originates in a study of T-cell memory formation after mild COVID-19. TCRdb recomputed calls from the 5' RACE reads with MiXCR, one row per CDR3 protein. Among about 390,000 distinct CDR3 sequences, 15% to 20% were seen once, and the ten largest hold 20% to 25%. V and J are TRBV11-2 and TRBJ1-4, with 9 bases aligning to TRBD1. The receptor comes from a man aged 18 to 30 who had mild COVID-19 (a few samples of this study predate the infection). Cell type and time point are not known. The specimen was PBMCs or a T cell subset sorted from them (not recorded which). The CDR3 DNA reads as TGTGCCAGCAGCACCCGGGACAGGGCAGGCGAAAAACTGTTTTTT. Protein product: CASSTRDRAGEKLFF.